This T cell receptor (beta chain) was found in a study of breast tumors, draining lymph nodes, adjacent tissues. As for this clonotype: Antigen: not known.

Breast cancer patients provided tissue from their axillary draining lymph nodes. Whole-study findings and limits: Tumor repertoires ranked between lymph nodes and nontumor tissue in diversity, with V and J gene preferences.

TCRdb reanalysed the multiplex PCR reads using MiXCR and keeps one entry per CDR3 protein. The data contain some 200,000 distinct CDR3 sequences, approximately 33% of them singletons. The junction had 10 bases not matched to a gene; V was cut back by 8 bases and J by 6 bases. Germline V gene sequence: CDR1 SNHLY, CDR2 FYNNEI. This CDR3 region has 14 residues. Sequenced input: axillary lymph node tissue. The clonotype comes from a female donor with breast cancer. Some clones in this sample may be carry-over from other donors' samples. V gene TRBV2 combines with J gene TRBJ2-3; 8 nucleotides match TRBD2. CDR3 sequence reads: CASDTGGPSDTQYF. CDR3 DNA sequence: TGTGCCAGCGATACGGGGGGGCCGTCGGATACGCAGTATTTT.